A single sample gave rise to the 16 T cell receptor beta chains below, sequenced in a study of blood T cell repertoires in COVID-19. Assay: immunoSEQ multiplex PCR; the TCRdb copy retains only in-frame clones and omits some. This sample has 200,000 to 250,000 clones, with roughly 88% found just once. The sequenced material came from PBMCs or T cells enriched from blood (not recorded which). The receptors were gathered from a woman aged 45-65 years who had recovered from COVID-19.

CDR3 nucleotides: TGTGCCAGCAGCCGTACTAGCGGGGGGGTCGATGAGCAGTTCTTC. Translation: CASSRTSGGVDEQFF. The chain has TRBV6-2 or TRBV6-3 and TRBJ2-1, with 13 nucleotides matching TRBD2. Looked up from germline, CDR1 is MNHEY and CDR2 is SVGEGT. The CDR3 has 15 amino acids. Unmatched junction bases numbered 7, after V lost 6 bases and J lost 8 bases.

This chain links TRBV4-3 with TRBJ1-4; D may be TRBD1 (6 bases). The V and J ends lost 3 bases and 0 bases respectively, with 17 bases between them. The CDR3 runs 18 residues. Germline loops: CDR1 LGHNA, CDR2 YSLEER. The CDR3: CASSQMGRGTATNEKLFF. CDR3 nucleotides: TGCGCCAGCAGCCAGATGGGGAGGGGGACCGCAACTAATGAAAAACTGTTTTTT.

In this sample, this clone turned up once. The rearrangement uses TRBV30 and TRBJ2-7; 9 bases align to TRBD1. V lost 2 bases to trimming and J lost 7 bases; unmatched junction nucleotides: 9. This CDR3 is built from 14 residues. Per germline, CDR1 GTSNPN and CDR2 SVGIG (reference sequence). The chain's CDR3 is CAWSRGTGIVEQYF. For the CDR3, the DNA is TGTGCCTGGAGTCGTGGGACAGGGATTGTGGAGCAGTACTTC.

V usage is TRBV4-3 and J usage is TRBJ1-2; tentatively, D is TRBD1 (5 bases). This CDR3 comprises 16 residues. The V and J ends lost 5 bases and 0 bases respectively, with 16 bases between them. CDR1 and CDR2 (germline): LGHNA, YSLEER. The CDR3 nucleotides read TGCGCCAGCAGCTACGAATTGGGACTAGCTAACTATGGCTACACCTTC. This codes for CASSYELGLANYGYTF.

The chain is built from TRBV27 and TRBJ2-7, with TRBD2 matching 10 bases. With 10 bases clipped from V and 3 bases from J, the junction kept 15 bases outside the gene matches. Germline V gene lookup returns CDR1 MNHEY and CDR2 SMNVEV (reference sequence). This CDR3 region has 16 residues. The CDR3 DNA reads as TGTGCCACCACGAGGGGAGCGGGAGGGCGATTCTACGAGCAGTACTTC. Translated, it gives CATTRGAGGRFYEQYF.

Many counts were recorded for this clone. The chain uses TRBV2 and TRBJ1-1; 8 nucleotides line up with TRBD1. The germline V gene encodes CDR1 SNHLY and CDR2 FYNNEI. The CDR3 runs to 15 residues. J gave up 1 base and V 4 bases, and 5 bases lay outside the gene matches. The CDR3: CASSGAGQGNTEAFF. CDR3 nucleotides: TGTGCCAGCAGTGGGGCAGGACAGGGGAACACTGAAGCTTTCTTT.

The gene calls are TRBV6-5 and TRBJ1-1; D is ambiguous. The CDR3 contains 13 residues. Trimming stripped 2 bases from V and 3 bases from J, with 7 bases between. CDR1 MNHEY and CDR2 SVGAGI come from the germline V gene. The DNA of the CDR3 is TGTGCCAGCAGTTACGAGGGAGACACTGAAGCTTTCTTT. Protein: CASSYEGDTEAFF.

This clone has a handful of counts. The chain recombines TRBV6-5 with TRBJ2-7; possible D gene TRBD2, 6 bases. V lost 4 bases to trimming and J lost 0 bases, with 13 bases between them. Germline V gene data show CDR1 as MNHEY and CDR2 as SVGAGI. The CDR3 runs to 15 residues. The CDR3 DNA follows: TGTGCCAGCAGTTTCGGGGACTGGAGCTCCTACGAGCAGTACTTC. Translated: CASSFGDWSSYEQYF.

This clone was seen only once. V is TRBV5-1 and J is TRBJ2-2, with 9 positions matching TRBD1. The CDR3 runs to 14 residues. The V and J ends lost 4 bases and 6 bases, in that order; junction bases with no gene match: 4. Germline V gives CDR1 SGHRS, CDR2 YFSETQ. The CDR3 DNA follows: TGCGCCAGCAGCGTGGACAGGGGTGCCGGGGAGCTGTTTTTT. Its translation is CASSVDRGAGELFF.

The J gene is TRBJ1-2, the V gene TRBV27; TRBD1 matches 8 bases. This CDR3 is 14 amino acids long. The germline V gene encodes CDR1 MNHEY and CDR2 SMNVEV (reference sequence). With V trimmed by 5 bases and J by 8 bases, 10 bases remained unmatched. The CDR3 loop is CASSPERQGRGYTF. CDR3 coding DNA: TGTGCCAGCAGTCCCGAGCGACAGGGGCGAGGCTACACCTTC.

The rearrangement uses TRBV11-2 and TRBJ2-2; tentatively, D is TRBD2 (6 bases). CDR3 length: 15 residues. V was clipped by 5 bases and J by 6 bases, with 16 bases between them. In germline, CDR1 is SGHAT, CDR2 FQNNGV. The CDR3 here is CASSDMRRGAGELFF. The DNA of the CDR3 is TGTGCCAGCAGCGATATGAGGAGGGGTGCCGGGGAGCTGTTTTTT.

This chain links TRBV19 with TRBJ1-1; D remains ambiguous. This CDR3 has 12 residues. V was shortened by 6 bases and J by 1 base, with 6 bases between the two germline ends. Germline CDR1 and CDR2: LNHDA and SQIVND (reference sequence). The CDR3 DNA follows: TGTGCCAGTAGGAACGGGAACACTGAAGCTTTCTTT. Protein product: CASRNGNTEAFF.

The chain recombines TRBV10-1 with TRBJ1-1; D perhaps matches TRBD1 (6 bases). This CDR3 spans 13 amino acids. CDR1 is WNHNN, CDR2 SYGVQD, per germline (reference sequence). Trimming removed 6 bases from V and 2 bases from J, with 10 bases in between. Written as DNA, the CDR3 is TGCGCCAGCAGCGCGGACAGCAACACTGAAGCTTTCTTT. This gives the protein CASSADSNTEAFF.

The genes are TRBV5-4 and TRBJ2-2; D not resolved. Germline V gene lookup returns CDR1 SGHNT and CDR2 YYREEE (reference sequence). Trimming took 3 bases from V and 1 from J, leaving 7 bases between them. The CDR3 runs to 14 residues. DNA of the CDR3: TGTGCCAGCAGCTCTGCGCAGAACACCGGGGAGCTGTTTTTT. Its translation is CASSSAQNTGELFF.

V is TRBV7-2 and J is TRBJ1-5; 9 bases line up with TRBD1. The V gene's germline CDR1 is SGHTA and CDR2 FQGNSA. The CDR3 has 13 residues. V lost 7 bases to trimming and J lost 7 bases; unmatched junction nucleotides: 5. The CDR3: CASNRGPQQPQHF. The CDR3 DNA follows: TGTGCCAGCAACAGGGGGCCACAGCAGCCCCAGCATTTT.

The CDR3 DNA reads as TGCGCCAGCAGCCGCCGAAGGACAGGGGGCCTCTATGGCTACACCTTC. Protein sequence: CASSRRRTGGLYGYTF. V usage is TRBV4-3 and J usage is TRBJ1-2, with TRBD1 matching over 11 bases. This CDR3 is 16 amino acids long. Trimming removed 4 bases from V and 4 bases from J; junction bases left unmatched: 8. From germline, CDR1 is LGHNA and CDR2 YSLEER.